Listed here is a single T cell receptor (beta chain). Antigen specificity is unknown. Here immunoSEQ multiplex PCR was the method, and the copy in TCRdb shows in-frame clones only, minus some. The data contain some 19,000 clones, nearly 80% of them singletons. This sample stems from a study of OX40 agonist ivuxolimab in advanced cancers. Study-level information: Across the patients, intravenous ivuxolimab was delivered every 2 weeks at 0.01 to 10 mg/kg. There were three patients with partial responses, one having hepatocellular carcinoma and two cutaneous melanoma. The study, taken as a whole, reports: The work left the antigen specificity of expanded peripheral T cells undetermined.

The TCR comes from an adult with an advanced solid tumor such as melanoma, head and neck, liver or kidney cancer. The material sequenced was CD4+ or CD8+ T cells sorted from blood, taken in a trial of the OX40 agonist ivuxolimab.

The CDR3 DNA reads as TGTGCTAGTGGCCTCAGTAAGGGGGGCGCCGGCACTGAAGCTTTCTTT. Translation: CASGLSKGGAGTEAFF. The chain joins TRBV12-5 to TRBJ1-1, with a possible D match to TRBD1 (6 bases). The CDR3 covers 16 residues. The ends were cut back, 6 bases at V and 4 bases at J, with 21 bases in the middle. Germline CDR1 reads LGHNT; CDR2 reads FRNRAP.